This TCR beta chain was observed in a study of control samples from healthy donors and cancer patients. Here immunoSEQ multiplex PCR was the method, and the copy in TCRdb shows in-frame clones only, minus some. This table holds about 100,000 clones, around four fifths found once. Germline V gives CDR1 SGDLS, CDR2 YYNGEE. The V gene end was trimmed by 0 bases and the J gene end by 1 base; junction bases not matched to a gene: 2. The CDR3 spans 15 residues. In this sample, this clone turned up a few times. Within the sample, other DNA sequences also encode this same CDR3. Source material: blood. The chain carries TRBV9 and TRBJ2-3, with 7 bases identical to TRBD2. The TCR comes from a man in his thirties or forties in good health. CDR3 bases: TGTGCCAGCAGCGTAGTAAGCGGGGGCACAGATACGCAGTATTTT. Translating it yields CASSVVSGGTDTQYF.